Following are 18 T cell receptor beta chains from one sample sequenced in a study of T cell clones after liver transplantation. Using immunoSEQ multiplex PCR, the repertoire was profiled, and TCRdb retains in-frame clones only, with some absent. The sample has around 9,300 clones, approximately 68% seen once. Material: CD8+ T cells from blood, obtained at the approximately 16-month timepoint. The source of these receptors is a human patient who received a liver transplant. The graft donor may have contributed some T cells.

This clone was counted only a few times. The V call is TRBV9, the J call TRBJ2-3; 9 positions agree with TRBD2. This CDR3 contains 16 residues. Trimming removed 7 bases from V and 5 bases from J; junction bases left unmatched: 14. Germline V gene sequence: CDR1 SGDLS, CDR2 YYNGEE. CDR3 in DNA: TGTGCCAGCGGGTCCCCCCAGGGACTAGCTGAAGATACGCAGTATTTT. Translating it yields CASGSPQGLAEDTQYF.

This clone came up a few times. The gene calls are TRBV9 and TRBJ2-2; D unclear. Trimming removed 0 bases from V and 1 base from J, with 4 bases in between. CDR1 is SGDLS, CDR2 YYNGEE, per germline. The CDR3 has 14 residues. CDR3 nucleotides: TGTGCCAGCAGCGTAGGAGTGAACACCGGGGAGCTGTTTTTT. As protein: CASSVGVNTGELFF.

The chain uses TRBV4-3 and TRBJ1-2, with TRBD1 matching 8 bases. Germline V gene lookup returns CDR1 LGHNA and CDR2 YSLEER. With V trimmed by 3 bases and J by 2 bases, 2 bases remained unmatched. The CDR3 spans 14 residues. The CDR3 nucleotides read TGCGCCAGCAGCCAGAGGACAGGGAACTATGGCTACACCTTC. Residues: CASSQRTGNYGYTF.

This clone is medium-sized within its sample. The chain's CDR3 is CASSVSQGPLDEQYV. The CDR3 DNA reads as TGTGCCAGCAGCGTCTCACAGGGGCCGCTGGACGAGCAGTACGTC. The chain carries TRBV7-9 and TRBJ2-7; 7 bases match TRBD1. Germline assignment: CDR1 SEHNR and CDR2 FQNEAQ (reference sequence). The length of the CDR3 is 15 residues. The ends lost 5 bases at V and 5 bases at J; junction bases unmatched: 12.

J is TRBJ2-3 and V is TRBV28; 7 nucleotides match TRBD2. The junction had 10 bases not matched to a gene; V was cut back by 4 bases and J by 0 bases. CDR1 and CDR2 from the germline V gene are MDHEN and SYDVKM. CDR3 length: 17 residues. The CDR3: CASSSPPSGSSTDTQYF. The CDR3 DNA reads TGTGCCAGCAGTTCACCCCCTAGCGGATCTAGCACAGATACGCAGTATTTT.

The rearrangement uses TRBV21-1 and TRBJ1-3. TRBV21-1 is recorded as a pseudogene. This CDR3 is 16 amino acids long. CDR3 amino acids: CASSQGLQHARNTIYF. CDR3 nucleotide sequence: TGTGCCAGCAGTCAAGGGCTACAACACGCACGAAACACCATATATTTT.

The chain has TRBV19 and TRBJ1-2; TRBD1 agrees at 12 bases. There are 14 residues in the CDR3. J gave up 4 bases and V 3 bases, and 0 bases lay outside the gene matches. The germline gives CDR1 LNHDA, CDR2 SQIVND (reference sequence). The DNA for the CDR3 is TGTGCCAGTAGTATGGGACAGGGGGCCTATGGCTACACCTTC. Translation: CASSMGQGAYGYTF.

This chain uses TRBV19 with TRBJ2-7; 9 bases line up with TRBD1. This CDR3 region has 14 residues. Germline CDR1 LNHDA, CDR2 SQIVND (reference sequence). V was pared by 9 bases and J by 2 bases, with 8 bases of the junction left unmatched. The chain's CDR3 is CASTPGQGAYEQYF. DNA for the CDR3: TGTGCCAGCACACCGGGACAGGGAGCCTACGAGCAGTACTTC. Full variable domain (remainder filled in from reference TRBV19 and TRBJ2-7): DGGITQSPKYLFRKEGQNVTLSCEQNLNHDAMYWYRQDPGQGLRLIYYSQIVNDFQKGDIAEGYSVSREKKESFPLTVTSAQKNPTAFYLCASTPGQGAYEQYFGPGTRLTVT.

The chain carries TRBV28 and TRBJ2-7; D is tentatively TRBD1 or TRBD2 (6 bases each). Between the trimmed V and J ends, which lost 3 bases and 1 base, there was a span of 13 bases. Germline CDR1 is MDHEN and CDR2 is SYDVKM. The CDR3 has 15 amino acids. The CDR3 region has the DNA TGTGCCAGCAGTTTGAGGGGGGTCGTATCCTACGAGCAGTACTTC. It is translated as CASSLRGVVSYEQYF.

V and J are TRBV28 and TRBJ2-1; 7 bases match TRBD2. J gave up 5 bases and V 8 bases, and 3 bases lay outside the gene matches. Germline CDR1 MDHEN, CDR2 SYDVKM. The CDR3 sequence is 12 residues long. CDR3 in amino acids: CASRTRDNEQFF. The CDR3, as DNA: TGTGCCAGCCGGACTAGAGACAATGAGCAGTTCTTC.

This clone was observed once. The CDR3 DNA is TGTGCCAGCAGCCCATTCATCAGCGGGGGGAATGAGCAGTTCTTC. Its protein product is CASSPFISGGNEQFF. The genes are TRBV7-6 and TRBJ2-1, with 9 bases aligning to TRBD2. The J segment lost 7 bases and the V segment lost 5 bases, leaving 9 bases of the junction unmatched. Per the germline V gene, CDR1 is SGHVS and CDR2 is FNYEAQ. This CDR3 spans 15 amino acids.

CDR3 DNA: TGTGCCTGGAGTGTAGGAAGCGGCAATGAGCAGTTCTTC. Translating it yields CAWSVGSGNEQFF. The chain recombines TRBV30 with TRBJ2-1, with TRBD2 as a possible D gene (5 bases). This CDR3 has 13 amino acids. CDR1 is GTSNPN and CDR2 is SVGIG in the germline V gene (reference sequence). Between the trimmed V and J ends, which lost 0 bases and 6 bases, there was a span of 9 bases.

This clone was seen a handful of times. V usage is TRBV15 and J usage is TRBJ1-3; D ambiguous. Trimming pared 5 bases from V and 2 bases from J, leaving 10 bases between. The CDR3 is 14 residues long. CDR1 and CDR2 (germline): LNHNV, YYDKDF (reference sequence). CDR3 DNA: TGTGCCACCAGCTCACGGAGAACTGGAAACACCATATATTTT. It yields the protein CATSSRRTGNTIYF.

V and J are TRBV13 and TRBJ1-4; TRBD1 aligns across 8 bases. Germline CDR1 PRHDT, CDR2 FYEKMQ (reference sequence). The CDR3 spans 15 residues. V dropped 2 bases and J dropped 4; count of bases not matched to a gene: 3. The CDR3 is CASSLSGGGNEKLFF. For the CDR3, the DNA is TGTGCCAGCAGCTTATCAGGGGGCGGTAATGAAAAACTGTTTTTT.

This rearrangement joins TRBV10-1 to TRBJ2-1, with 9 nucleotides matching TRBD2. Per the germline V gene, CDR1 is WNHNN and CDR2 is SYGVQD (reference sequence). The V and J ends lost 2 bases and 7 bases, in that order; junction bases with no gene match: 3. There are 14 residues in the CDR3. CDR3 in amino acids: CASSETTSGNEQFF. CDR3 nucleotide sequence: TGCGCCAGCAGTGAGACAACTAGCGGGAATGAGCAGTTCTTC.

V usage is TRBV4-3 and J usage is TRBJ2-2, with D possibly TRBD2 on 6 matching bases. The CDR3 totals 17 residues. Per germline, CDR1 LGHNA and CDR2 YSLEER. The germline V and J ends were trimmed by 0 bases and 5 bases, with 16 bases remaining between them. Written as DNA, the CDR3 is TGCGCCAGCAGCCAAGAATGGGGGGAACTTACTACCGGGGAGCTGTTTTTT. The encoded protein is CASSQEWGELTTGELFF.

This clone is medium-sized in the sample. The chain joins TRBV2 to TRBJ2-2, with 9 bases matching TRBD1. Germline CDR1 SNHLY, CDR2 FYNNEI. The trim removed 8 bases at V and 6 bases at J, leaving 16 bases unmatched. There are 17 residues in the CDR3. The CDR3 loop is CASYRSGGQGIPGELFF. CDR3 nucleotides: TGTGCCAGCTACCGGAGTGGGGGACAGGGAATCCCCGGGGAGCTGTTTTTT.

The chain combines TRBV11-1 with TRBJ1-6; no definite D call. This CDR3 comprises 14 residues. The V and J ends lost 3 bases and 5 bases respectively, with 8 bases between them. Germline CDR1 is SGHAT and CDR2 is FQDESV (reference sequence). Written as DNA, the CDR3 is TGTGCCAGCAGCTTTAATGGGAATAATTCACCCCTCCACTTT. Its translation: CASSFNGNNSPLHF.